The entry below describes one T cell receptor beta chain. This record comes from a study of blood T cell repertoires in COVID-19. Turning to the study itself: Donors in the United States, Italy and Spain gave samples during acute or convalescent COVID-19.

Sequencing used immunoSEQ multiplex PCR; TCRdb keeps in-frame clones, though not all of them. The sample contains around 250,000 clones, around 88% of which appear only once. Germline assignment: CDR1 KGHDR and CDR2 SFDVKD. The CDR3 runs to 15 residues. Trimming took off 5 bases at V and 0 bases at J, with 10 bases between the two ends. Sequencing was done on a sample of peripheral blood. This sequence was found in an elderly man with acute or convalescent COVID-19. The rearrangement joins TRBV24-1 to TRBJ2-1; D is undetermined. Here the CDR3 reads CATSGTKRSYNEQFF. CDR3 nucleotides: TGTGCCACCAGTGGCACAAAGCGCTCCTACAATGAGCAGTTCTTC.